The sequence of this T cell receptor beta chain was determined in a study of cytomegalovirus exposure and HLA in healthy donors. Study as a whole: Unique TCRs numbering around 85 million, obtained from HLA-typed donors, made up an early data release.

A multiplex PCR was run with 60 Vbeta primers and 13 Jbeta primers. Study processing details: Later work found 65 million to 90 million unique TCR beta chains, with roughly 11 million shared. The table came from immunoSEQ multiplex PCR; TCRdb's copy has only in-frame clones and leaves some out. V, J and clone size are taken as reported in that table, and D and trimming were inferred from the DNA itself. Of 90,000 to 120,000 clones in the sample, around 72% were seen once. Whole-study findings and limits: The sole available immune exposure information was CMV serostatus. Highly shared sequence variants in one cluster were likely a sequencing artifact.

CDR3 length: 17 residues. Trimming removed 4 bases from V and 1 base from J; junction bases left unmatched: 13. Germline CDR1 and CDR2: SQVTM and ANQGSEA. Turning to this clone: Its specificity is not known.

The TCR was taken from a middle-aged woman in good health and CMV-seropositive. The rearrangement uses TRBV29-1 and TRBJ2-3; 8 nucleotides align to TRBD2. The specimen was PBMCs. CDR3 loop: CSVVGRGGGIRTDTQYF. The CDR3 bases are TGCAGCGTTGTCGGGAGGGGGGGCGGGATTCGCACAGATACGCAGTATTTT.